The following is a T cell receptor (beta chain) sequence with its context. This clone was seen only a few times. Its antigen remains unidentified. There are no base qualities to consult, and no much larger clone falls within one base. The CDR3 measures 14 amino acids from cysteine to phenylalanine. Of the read, only the CDR3 DNA is kept; its 42 bases are in frame from base 1. As encoded in the germline V gene, CDR1 is ENHRY while CDR2 is SYGVKD. Trimming removed 4 bases from V and 2 bases from J, leaving 10 bases between the germline ends. Thawed unstimulated PBMCs were stained for CD3, CD4 and CD8 and FACS-sorted into CD3+CD4+ and CD3+CD8+ populations. All 8 studied subjects were randomized to immunosuppression withdrawal. The Qiagen DNeasy Blood and Tissue Kit was used for genomic DNA isolation. These data come from a study of T cell clones after liver transplantation (dated by TCRdb to about 2019). Regarding the study in general: ITN030ST, the source of the samples, was a randomized trial that attempted immunosuppression withdrawal within 2 years of liver transplantation. Donor-reactive T cell clones were identified by TCRbeta sequencing following a pre-transplant mixed lymphocyte reaction and were subsequently tracked in post-transplant blood. As an antigen-independent comparator for the donor-reactive sequences, third party-reactive TCRbeta sequences from pre-transplant MLRs were identified as well. Of the eight recipients, a few were HCV-positive, while the remaining recipients had been transplanted for non-autoimmune, non-viral indications. Until randomization at 12-24 months post-transplant, subjects were given standard immunosuppression, with no induction therapy. Tolerance meant complete immunosuppression withdrawal for at least one year without liver enzymes rising beyond twice the upper limit of normal. Blood samples were collected pre-transplant, then pre-randomization ahead of withdrawal, and finally post-randomization once withdrawal had either been completed or failed. A cohort of 8 liver transplant recipients was studied, of whom 3 were classified as tolerant and 5 as non-tolerant.

The investigation overall reported the following: In 5 of 8 subjects, circulating donor-reactive CD4 TCRbeta sequences decreased significantly after transplant, regardless of tolerance or HCV status. After accounting for repertoire turnover, donor-reactive detection was significantly reduced in 7 of 8 subjects for CD4 and 8 of 8 for CD8. Because no allograft tissue specimens were available, donor-reactive T cells may have migrated into the graft instead of being deleted. The conclusions were considered preliminary, being limited by small, heterogeneous patient numbers and non-standardized post-transplant time points. The decline in donor-reactive sequences exceeded the decline in third party-reactive sequences, suggesting partial antigen-specific deletion that was unrelated to withdrawal success. Low numbers of available donor cells limited the measurable donor-reactive repertoire in two subjects.

Frozen genomic DNA underwent high-throughput TCRbeta CDR3 sequencing by immunoSEQ, including PCR amplification, mapping, bias correction and internal controls. Under the source paper's analysis protocol: Productive rearrangements were retained, and unique TCRbeta sequences were defined by the CDR3 nucleotide sequence together with the V and J gene. For classification of a sequence as donor-reactive, at least 5-fold expansion in CFSE-low cells relative to unstimulated pre-transplant cells and a frequency of at least 0.01% were required. To ensure at least 90% detection power, minimum frequency thresholds were set for each subject based on that subject's lowest-template unstimulated sample. Jensen-Shannon divergence between the top 1000 TCRbeta sequences post-transplant and pre-transplant was used to measure repertoire turnover. Two-sided Fisher's exact tests were used to test for changes in the detection of donor-reactive sequences. In TCRdb, the immuneACCESS table is reduced to in-frame sequences with V and J assigned. These tables do not hold every clone; where another copy was compared, an unresolved V gene accounts for under half, and the others remain unexplained. V and J calls and clone size are given by that table; D and trimming were obtained from the DNA. The sample records 55,000 to 70,000 clones, 80% to 95% of which are singletons. The ten largest clonotypes hold over 0.75% of the sample.

The sample consisted of CD4+ T cells from blood, taken roughly 26 months after liver transplant. The origin of this receptor is a human patient who received a liver transplant. Some T cells may derive from the graft donor when a transplant has been performed. This receptor chain uses TRBV10-3 and TRBJ2-3; possibly the D gene is TRBD1, per 5 matching bases. This receptor carries the CDR3 CAISGTGTTDTQYF. The bases are TGTGCCATCAGTGGAACAGGTACCACAGATACGCAGTATTTT.